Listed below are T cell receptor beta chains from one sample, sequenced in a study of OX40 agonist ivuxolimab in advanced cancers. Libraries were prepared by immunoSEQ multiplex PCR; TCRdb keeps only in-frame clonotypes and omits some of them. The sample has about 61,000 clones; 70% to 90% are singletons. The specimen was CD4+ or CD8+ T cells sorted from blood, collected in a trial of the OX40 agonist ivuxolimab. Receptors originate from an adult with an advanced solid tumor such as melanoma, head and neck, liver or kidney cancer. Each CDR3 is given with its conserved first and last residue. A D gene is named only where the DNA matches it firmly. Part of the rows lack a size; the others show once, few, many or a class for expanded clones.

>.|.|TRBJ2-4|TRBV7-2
CASSLGQIAKNIQYF
TGTGCCAGCAGCTTAGGACAGATTGCCAAAAACATTCAGTACTTC
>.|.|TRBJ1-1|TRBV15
CATSRQLPDTYTEAFF
TGTGCCACCAGCAGACAACTACCCGACACCTACACTGAAGCTTTCTTT
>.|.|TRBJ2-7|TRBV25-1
CASSAAVSSYEQYF
TGTGCCAGCAGTGCGGCAGTAAGCTCCTACGAGCAGTACTTC
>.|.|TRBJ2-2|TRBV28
CASRRLVSGELFF
TGTGCCAGCAGAAGACTAGTGTCCGGGGAGCTGTTTTTT
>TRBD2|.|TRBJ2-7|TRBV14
CASSPQRERDEQYF
TGTGCCAGCAGCCCCCAGCGGGAGAGGGACGAGCAGTACTTC
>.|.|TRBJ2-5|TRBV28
CASSLTIRTQYF
TGTGCCAGCAGTCTTACGATCAGGACCCAGTACTTC
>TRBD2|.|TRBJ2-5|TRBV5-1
CASRSGLAGGETQYF
TGCGCCAGCAGGTCGGGACTCGCGGGAGGGGAGACCCAGTACTTC
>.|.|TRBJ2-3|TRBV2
CASSGQVSTDTQYF
TGTGCCAGCAGTGGACAAGTTAGCACAGATACGCAGTATTTT
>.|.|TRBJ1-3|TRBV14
CASSQARTLGRNTIYF
TGTGCCAGCAGCCAAGCGAGGACACTGGGGAGAAACACCATATATTTT
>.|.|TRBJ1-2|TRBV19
CASSISDTGGYTF
TGTGCCAGTAGTATCTCCGACACGGGTGGCTACACCTTC
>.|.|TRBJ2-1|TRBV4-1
CASSQEVSGTYNEQFF
TGCGCCAGCAGCCAAGAAGTTAGCGGAACTTACAATGAGCAGTTCTTC
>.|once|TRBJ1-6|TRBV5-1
CASSLGAGRGVRSPLHF
TGCGCCAGCAGCTTGGGGGCGGGGAGGGGTGTTCGTTCACCCCTCCACTTT
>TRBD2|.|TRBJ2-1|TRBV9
CASSASGSDYNEQFF
TGTGCCAGCAGCGCAAGCGGGAGTGACTACAATGAGCAGTTCTTC
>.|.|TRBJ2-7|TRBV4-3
CASSPTQTTSEQYF
TGCGCCAGCAGCCCAACCCAGACCACATCCGAGCAGTACTTC
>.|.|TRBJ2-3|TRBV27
CASSPYGNTDTQYF
TGTGCCAGCAGTCCCTACGGGAACACAGATACGCAGTATTTT
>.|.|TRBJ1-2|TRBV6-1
CASRKGQMEYGYTF
TGTGCCAGCAGGAAAGGACAGATGGAGTATGGCTACACCTTC
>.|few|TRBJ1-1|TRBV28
CASRPHPQGSTEAFF
TGTGCCAGCAGGCCTCACCCTCAGGGGAGCACTGAAGCTTTCTTT
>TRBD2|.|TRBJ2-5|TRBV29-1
CSELAGGETQYF
TGCAGCGAACTAGCGGGGGGTGAGACCCAGTACTTC
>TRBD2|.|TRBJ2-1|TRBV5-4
CASSFPSGGAVGQFF
TGTGCCAGCAGCTTTCCAAGCGGGGGGGCTGTCGGGCAGTTCTTC
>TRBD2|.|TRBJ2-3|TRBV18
CASSPSRGGGAADTQYF
TGTGCCAGCTCACCATCACGGGGCGGGGGGGCCGCAGATACGCAGTATTTT
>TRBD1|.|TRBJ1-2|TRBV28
CASLEGAYGYTF
TGTGCCAGCCTCGAGGGGGCTTATGGCTACACCTTC
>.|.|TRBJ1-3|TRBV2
CASSPYDGTLSGNTIYF
TGTGCCAGCAGTCCCTATGACGGGACACTCTCTGGAAACACCATATATTTT
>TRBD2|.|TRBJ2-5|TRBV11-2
CASSPGTSEGRETQYF
TGTGCCAGCAGCCCCGGGACTAGCGAAGGTCGAGAGACCCAGTACTTC
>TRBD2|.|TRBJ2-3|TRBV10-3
CAIRSKRTSGGDTQYF
TGTGCCATCAGAAGTAAGAGGACTAGCGGGGGTGATACGCAGTATTTT
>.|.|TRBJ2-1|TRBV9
CASSPVYKSYNEQFF
TGTGCCAGCAGCCCGGTTTATAAATCCTACAATGAGCAGTTCTTC
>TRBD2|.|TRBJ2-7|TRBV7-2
CASSWTSGSSYEQYF
TGTGCCAGCAGCTGGACTAGCGGGAGCTCCTACGAGCAGTACTTC
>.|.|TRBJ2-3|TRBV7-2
CASSLRAQADTQYF
TGTGCCAGCAGCTTGAGGGCTCAAGCAGATACGCAGTATTTT
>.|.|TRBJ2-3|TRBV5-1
CASSLAGGTTDTQYF
TGCGCCAGCAGCTTGGCCGGAGGAACCACAGATACGCAGTATTTT